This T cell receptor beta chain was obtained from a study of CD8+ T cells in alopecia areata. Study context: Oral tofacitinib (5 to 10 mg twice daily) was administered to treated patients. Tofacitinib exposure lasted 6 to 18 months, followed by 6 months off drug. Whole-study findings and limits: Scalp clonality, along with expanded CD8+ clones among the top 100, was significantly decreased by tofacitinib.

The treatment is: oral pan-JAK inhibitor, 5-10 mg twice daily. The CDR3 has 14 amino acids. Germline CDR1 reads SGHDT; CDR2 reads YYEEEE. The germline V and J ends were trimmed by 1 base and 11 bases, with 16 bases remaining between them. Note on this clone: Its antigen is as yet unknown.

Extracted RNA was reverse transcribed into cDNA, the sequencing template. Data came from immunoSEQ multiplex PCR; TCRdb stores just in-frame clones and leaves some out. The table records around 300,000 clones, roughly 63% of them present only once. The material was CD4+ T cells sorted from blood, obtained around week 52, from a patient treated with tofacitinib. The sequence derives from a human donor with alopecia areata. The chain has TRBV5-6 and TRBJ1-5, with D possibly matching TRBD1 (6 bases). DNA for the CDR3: TGTGCCAGCAGCTTGTTTGGCAGGGGATTGGCCCAGCATTTT. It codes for CASSLFGRGLAQHF.